This is a list of T cell receptor beta chains from one sample in a study of T cell responses to AZD1222 COVID-19 vaccine. Method: immunoSEQ multiplex PCR; TCRdb's copy keeps in-frame clones and lacks some. The data show about 39,000 clones, with roughly 85% seen just once and around a quarter held by the top ten. The sample consisted of peripheral blood, taken 28 days after the second dose of the MenACWY control vaccine. These receptors all stem from an adult who received the MenACWY meningococcal vaccine as a control. Both conserved end residues are part of each CDR3. Fields, in order: CDR3 DNA, CDR3 protein, V gene, clone size, J gene, D gene. D genes are given only for firm matches. Some rows have no size entry. The others give once, few or many, or a class for an expanded clone.

cdr3_nt: TGTGCCAGCAGCCAATTAACTTCGGACGGGAGCTCCTACGAGCAGTACTTC
cdr3_aa: CASSQLTSDGSSYEQYF
v_call: TRBV3-1/TRBV3-2
clone_size: few
j_call: TRBJ2-7
d_call: -

cdr3_nt: TGTGCCACCAGCAGCACTGGAAGACTAGCGGAGACCCAGTACTTC
cdr3_aa: CATSSTGRLAETQYF
v_call: TRBV15
clone_size: -
j_call: TRBJ2-5
d_call: TRBD2

cdr3_nt: TGCAGCGTTGGTGGGAGCAATCAGCCCCAGCATTTT
cdr3_aa: CSVGGSNQPQHF
v_call: TRBV29-1
clone_size: -
j_call: TRBJ1-5
d_call: -

cdr3_nt: TGTGCCAGCAGTTCTGGGCTAGCGGGAGTCGGGGAGCTGTTTTTT
cdr3_aa: CASSSGLAGVGELFF
v_call: TRBV6-5
clone_size: -
j_call: TRBJ2-2
d_call: TRBD2

cdr3_nt: TGTGCCAGCAGCGAGGATGAGGGGGCCCCTAACTATGGCTACACCTTC
cdr3_aa: CASSEDEGAPNYGYTF
v_call: TRBV5-5
clone_size: -
j_call: TRBJ1-2
d_call: TRBD1

cdr3_nt: TGTGCCAGCAGTTTACCCCCCCAGCCCCAGCATTTT
cdr3_aa: CASSLPPQPQHF
v_call: TRBV28
clone_size: few
j_call: TRBJ1-5
d_call: -

cdr3_nt: TGTGCCAGCATCCCGACAGGGGGAAACTATGGCTACACCTTC
cdr3_aa: CASIPTGGNYGYTF
v_call: TRBV28
clone_size: -
j_call: TRBJ1-2
d_call: TRBD1

cdr3_nt: TGTGCCAGCAGCGTGGGCCCAGGGGGCGGGTTTTACACAGATACGCAGTATTTT
cdr3_aa: CASSVGPGGGFYTDTQYF
v_call: TRBV9
clone_size: -
j_call: TRBJ2-3
d_call: TRBD1

cdr3_nt: TGTGCCTGGACCCATGGGGGCGAGCAGTACTTC
cdr3_aa: CAWTHGGEQYF
v_call: TRBV30
clone_size: -
j_call: TRBJ2-7
d_call: -

cdr3_nt: TGTGCCAGCAGTTTACGACCCAATAGGAGATTTAACTATGGCTACACCTTC
cdr3_aa: CASSLRPNRRFNYGYTF
v_call: TRBV27
clone_size: -
j_call: TRBJ1-2
d_call: -

cdr3_nt: TGTGCCAGCAGCTCCCGGGACACCTATGGCTACACCTTC
cdr3_aa: CASSSRDTYGYTF
v_call: TRBV5-4
clone_size: -
j_call: TRBJ1-2
d_call: -

cdr3_nt: TGTGCCACCAGTGTTGGGGGAACTAATGAAAAACTGTTTTTT
cdr3_aa: CATSVGGTNEKLFF
v_call: TRBV24-1
clone_size: -
j_call: TRBJ1-4
d_call: -

cdr3_nt: TGTGCCAGCAGCCCGAGATTTGAAGCAGATACGCAGTATTTT
cdr3_aa: CASSPRFEADTQYF
v_call: TRBV11-3
clone_size: -
j_call: TRBJ2-3
d_call: -

cdr3_nt: TGTGCCAGCAGCTTGGCCAGGGGCGACTATGGCTACACCTTC
cdr3_aa: CASSLARGDYGYTF
v_call: TRBV5-4
clone_size: few
j_call: TRBJ1-2
d_call: -

cdr3_nt: TGTGCCAGCAGTGTTGCAGCGCGCACAGATACGCAGTATTTT
cdr3_aa: CASSVAARTDTQYF
v_call: TRBV28
clone_size: -
j_call: TRBJ2-3
d_call: -

cdr3_nt: TGCGCCAGCAGCAAAGGACTTATTGGAAACATTCAGTACTTC
cdr3_aa: CASSKGLIGNIQYF
v_call: TRBV5-1
clone_size: once
j_call: TRBJ2-4
d_call: -

cdr3_nt: TGTGCCAGCAGTGAAGCCACAAATTTGCAGGGACAATCGAAACTCTACACCTTC
cdr3_aa: CASSEATNLQGQSKLYTF
v_call: TRBV2
clone_size: -
j_call: TRBJ1-2
d_call: -

cdr3_nt: TGTGCCAGCAGCGCGACCGACCAACTAGCTGTGGATACGCAGTATTTT
cdr3_aa: CASSATDQLAVDTQYF
v_call: TRBV11-1
clone_size: -
j_call: TRBJ2-3
d_call: -

cdr3_nt: TGTGCCACCAGCAGAGATTTAGGGTCTACAGATACGCAGTATTTT
cdr3_aa: CATSRDLGSTDTQYF
v_call: TRBV15
clone_size: -
j_call: TRBJ2-3
d_call: -

cdr3_nt: TGTGCCAGCAGTGCCCTACCAGGGACATCAGGAAACACCATATATTTT
cdr3_aa: CASSALPGTSGNTIYF
v_call: TRBV6-1
clone_size: few
j_call: TRBJ1-3
d_call: -

cdr3_nt: TGTGCCAGCAGTAGGCATCAGTCAGGGGTTGGGCAGTACTTC
cdr3_aa: CASSRHQSGVGQYF
v_call: TRBV28
clone_size: -
j_call: TRBJ2-7
d_call: -

cdr3_nt: TGTGCCAGCAGCTTCGACGGGACTAGCCGTTACTACGAGCAGTACTTC
cdr3_aa: CASSFDGTSRYYEQYF
v_call: TRBV5-6
clone_size: once
j_call: TRBJ2-7
d_call: TRBD2

cdr3_nt: TGTGCCAGCAGAAACTTGAACACTGAAGCTTTCTTT
cdr3_aa: CASRNLNTEAFF
v_call: TRBV27
clone_size: -
j_call: TRBJ1-1
d_call: -

cdr3_nt: TGCAGCGCCCGGACAGGGCAAGAGACCCAGTACTTC
cdr3_aa: CSARTGQETQYF
v_call: TRBV29-1
clone_size: once
j_call: TRBJ2-5
d_call: TRBD1

cdr3_nt: TGTGCCAGCAGCCGGGACAGCGTATACAATGAGCAGTTCTTC
cdr3_aa: CASSRDSVYNEQFF
v_call: TRBV7-3
clone_size: -
j_call: TRBJ2-1
d_call: TRBD1

cdr3_nt: TGTGCCAGCGGGGGGGCGCTGACTAATGAAAAACTGTTTTTT
cdr3_aa: CASGGALTNEKLFF
v_call: TRBV25-1
clone_size: -
j_call: TRBJ1-4
d_call: -